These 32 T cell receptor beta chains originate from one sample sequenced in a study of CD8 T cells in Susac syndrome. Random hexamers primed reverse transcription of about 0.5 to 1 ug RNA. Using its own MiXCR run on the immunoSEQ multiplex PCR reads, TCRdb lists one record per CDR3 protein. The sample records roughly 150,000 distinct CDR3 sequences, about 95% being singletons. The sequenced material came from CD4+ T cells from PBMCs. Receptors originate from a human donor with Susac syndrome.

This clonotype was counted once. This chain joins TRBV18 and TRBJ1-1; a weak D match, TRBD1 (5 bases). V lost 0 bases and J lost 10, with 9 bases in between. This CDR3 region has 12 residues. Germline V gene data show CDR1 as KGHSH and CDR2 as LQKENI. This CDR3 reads CASSPPGGGAFF. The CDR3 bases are TGTGCCAGCTCACCACCGGGCGGGGGAGCTTTCTTT.

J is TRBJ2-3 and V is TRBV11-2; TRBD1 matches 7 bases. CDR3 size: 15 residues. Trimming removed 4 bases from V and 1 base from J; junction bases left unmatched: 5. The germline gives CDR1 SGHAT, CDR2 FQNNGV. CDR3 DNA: TGTGCCAGCAGCTCCGACAGGGCACGCACAGATACGCAGTATTTT. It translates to CASSSDRARTDTQYF.

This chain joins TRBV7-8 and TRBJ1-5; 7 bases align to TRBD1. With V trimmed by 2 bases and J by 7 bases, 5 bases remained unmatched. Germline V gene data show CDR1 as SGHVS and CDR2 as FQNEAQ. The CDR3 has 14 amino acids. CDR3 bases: TGTGCCAGCAGCTTAAGGGCAGGGGGACAGCCCCAGCATTTT. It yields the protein CASSLRAGGQPQHF.

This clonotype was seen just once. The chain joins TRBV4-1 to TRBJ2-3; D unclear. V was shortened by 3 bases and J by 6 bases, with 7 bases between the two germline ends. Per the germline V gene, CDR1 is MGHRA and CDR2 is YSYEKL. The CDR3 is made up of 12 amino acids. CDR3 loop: CASSHPLDTQYF. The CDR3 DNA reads TGCGCCAGCAGCCACCCCTTGGATACGCAGTATTTT.

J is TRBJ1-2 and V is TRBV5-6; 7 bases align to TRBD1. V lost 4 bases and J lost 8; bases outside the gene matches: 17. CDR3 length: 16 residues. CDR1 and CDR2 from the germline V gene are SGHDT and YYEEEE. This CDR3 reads CASSRIRGRGGDGYTF. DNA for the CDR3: TGTGCCAGCAGCCGCATAAGGGGGCGCGGGGGAGACGGCTACACCTTC.

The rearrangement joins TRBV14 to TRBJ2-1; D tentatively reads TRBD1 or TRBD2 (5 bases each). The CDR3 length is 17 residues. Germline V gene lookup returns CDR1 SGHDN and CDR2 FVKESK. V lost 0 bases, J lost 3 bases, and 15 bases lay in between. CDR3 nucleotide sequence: TGTGCCAGCAGCCAAGATACCCCAATGGGGGACTACAATGAGCAGTTCTTC. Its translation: CASSQDTPMGDYNEQFF.

CDR3 coding DNA: TGTGCCAGCAGCCAAGGACTGAAGGGAGATACGCAGTATTTT. Translating it yields CASSQGLKGDTQYF. The V gene is TRBV3-1, the J gene TRBJ2-3; D is ambiguous. V lost 1 base and J 5 bases, leaving 10 bases between the germline ends. This CDR3 comprises 14 residues. Germline CDR1 LGHDT, CDR2 YNNKEL (reference sequence).

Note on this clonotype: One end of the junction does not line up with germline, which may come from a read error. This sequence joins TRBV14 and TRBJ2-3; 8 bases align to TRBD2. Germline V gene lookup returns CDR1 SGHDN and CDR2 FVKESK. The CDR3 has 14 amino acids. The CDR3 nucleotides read TGTGCCAGCAGCGGTTGGACTAGCAAAGATACGCAGTATTTT. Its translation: CASSGWTSKDTQYF.

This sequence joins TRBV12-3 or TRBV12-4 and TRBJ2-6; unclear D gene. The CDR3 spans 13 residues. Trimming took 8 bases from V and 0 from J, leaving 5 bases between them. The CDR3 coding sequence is TGTGCCAGCGTTGACTCTGGGGCCAACGTCCTGACTTTC. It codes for CASVDSGANVLTF.

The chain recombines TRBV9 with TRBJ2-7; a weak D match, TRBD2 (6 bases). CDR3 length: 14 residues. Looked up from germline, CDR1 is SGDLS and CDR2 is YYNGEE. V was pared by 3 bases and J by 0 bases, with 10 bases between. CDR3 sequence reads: CASSARDSSYEQYF. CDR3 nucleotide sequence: TGTGCCAGCAGCGCCCGGGACTCCTCCTACGAGCAGTACTTC. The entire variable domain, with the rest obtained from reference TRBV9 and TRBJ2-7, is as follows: DSGVTQTPKHLITATGQRVTLRCSPRSGDLSVYWYQQSLDQGLQFLIQYYNGEERAKGNILERFSAQQFPDLHSELNLSSLELGDSALYFCASSARDSSYEQYFGPGTRLTVT.

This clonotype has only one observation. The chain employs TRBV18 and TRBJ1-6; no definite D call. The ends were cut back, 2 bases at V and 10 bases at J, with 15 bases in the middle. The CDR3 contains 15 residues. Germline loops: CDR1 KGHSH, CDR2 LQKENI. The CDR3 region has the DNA TGTGCCAGCTCACCAGCTGGGCAGGCCCACTCACCCCTCCACTTT. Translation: CASSPAGQAHSPLHF.

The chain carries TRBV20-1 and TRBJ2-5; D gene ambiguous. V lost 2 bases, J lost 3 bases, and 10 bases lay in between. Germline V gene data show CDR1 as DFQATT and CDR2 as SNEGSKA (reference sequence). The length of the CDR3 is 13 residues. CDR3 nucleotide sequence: TGCAGTGCTAGAAGGGATGAAGAAGAGACCCAGTACTTC. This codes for CSARRDEEETQYF.

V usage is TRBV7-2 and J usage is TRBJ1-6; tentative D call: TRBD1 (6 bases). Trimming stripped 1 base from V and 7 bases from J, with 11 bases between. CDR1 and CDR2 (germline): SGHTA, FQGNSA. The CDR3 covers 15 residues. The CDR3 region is CASSLGGQGNSPLHF. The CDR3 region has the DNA TGTGCCAGCAGCTTAGGTGGCCAGGGGAATTCACCCCTCCACTTT.

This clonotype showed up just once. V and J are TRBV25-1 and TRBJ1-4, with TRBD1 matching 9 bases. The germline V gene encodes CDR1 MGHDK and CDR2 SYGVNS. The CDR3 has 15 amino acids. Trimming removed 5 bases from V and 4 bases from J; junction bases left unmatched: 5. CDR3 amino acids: CASSPGQGFNEKLFF. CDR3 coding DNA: TGTGCCAGCAGTCCGGGACAGGGTTTTAATGAAAAACTGTTTTTT.

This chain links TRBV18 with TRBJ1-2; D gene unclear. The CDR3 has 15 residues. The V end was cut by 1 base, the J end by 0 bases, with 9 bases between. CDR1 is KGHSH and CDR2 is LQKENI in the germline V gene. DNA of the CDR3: TGTGCCAGCTCACCACTACCGGGATCTAACTATGGCTACACCTTC. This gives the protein CASSPLPGSNYGYTF. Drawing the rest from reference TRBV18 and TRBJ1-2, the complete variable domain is NAGVMQNPRHLVRRRGQEARLRCSPMKGHSHVYWYRQLPEEGLKFMVYLQKENIIDESGMPKERFSAEFPKEGPSILRIQQVVRGDSAAYFCASSPLPGSNYGYTFGSGTRLTVV.

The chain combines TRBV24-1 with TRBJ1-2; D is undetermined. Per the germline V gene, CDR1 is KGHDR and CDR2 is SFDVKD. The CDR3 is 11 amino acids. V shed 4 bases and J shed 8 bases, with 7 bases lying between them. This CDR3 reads CATSDLSGYTF. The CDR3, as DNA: TGTGCCACCAGTGACCTTAGCGGCTACACCTTC.

This CDR3 is CSARRDADSPLHF. In DNA, the CDR3 is TGCAGTGCTAGAAGGGACGCTGATTCACCCCTCCACTTT. This chain connects TRBV20-1 to TRBJ1-6, with a tentative D call TRBD1 (5 bases). CDR1 DFQATT and CDR2 SNEGSKA come from the germline V gene (reference sequence). V was pared by 2 bases and J by 8 bases, with 10 bases between. CDR3 length equals 13 residues.

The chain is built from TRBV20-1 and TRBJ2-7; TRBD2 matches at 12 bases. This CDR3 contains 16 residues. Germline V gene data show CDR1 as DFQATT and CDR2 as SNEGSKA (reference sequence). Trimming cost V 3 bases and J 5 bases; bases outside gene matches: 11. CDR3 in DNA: TGCAGTGCTAGCGACCAGGGGCTAGCGGGGGGGAACGAGCAGTACTTC. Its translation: CSASDQGLAGGNEQYF.

The CDR3 region has the DNA TGTGCCAGCAGCCAAGGAGGGACAGGGAGCACTGAAGCTTTCTTT. Its translation: CASSQGGTGSTEAFF. V is TRBV3-1 and J is TRBJ1-1; 9 nucleotides align to TRBD1. The ends lost 1 base at V and 4 bases at J; junction bases unmatched: 4. CDR1 and CDR2 (germline): LGHDT, YNNKEL (reference sequence). The CDR3 length is 15 residues.

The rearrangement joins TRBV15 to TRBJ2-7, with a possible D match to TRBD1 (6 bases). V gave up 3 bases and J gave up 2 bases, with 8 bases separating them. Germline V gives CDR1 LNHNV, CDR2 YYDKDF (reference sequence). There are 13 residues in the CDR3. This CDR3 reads CATSSNRAYEQYF. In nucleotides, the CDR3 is TGTGCCACCAGCAGTAACAGGGCCTACGAGCAGTACTTC.

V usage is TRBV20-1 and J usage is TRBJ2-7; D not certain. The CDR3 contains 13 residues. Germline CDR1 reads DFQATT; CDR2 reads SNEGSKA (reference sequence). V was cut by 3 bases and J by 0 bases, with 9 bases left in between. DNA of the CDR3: TGCAGTGCTAGGGGGATTAACTCCTACGAGCAGTACTTC. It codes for CSARGINSYEQYF.

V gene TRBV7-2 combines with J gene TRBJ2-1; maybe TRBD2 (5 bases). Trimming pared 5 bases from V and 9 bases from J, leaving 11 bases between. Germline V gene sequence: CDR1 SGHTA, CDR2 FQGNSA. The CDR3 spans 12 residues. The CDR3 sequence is CASSLARGEQFF. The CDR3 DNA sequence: TGTGCCAGCAGCCTCGCCCGGGGTGAGCAGTTCTTC.

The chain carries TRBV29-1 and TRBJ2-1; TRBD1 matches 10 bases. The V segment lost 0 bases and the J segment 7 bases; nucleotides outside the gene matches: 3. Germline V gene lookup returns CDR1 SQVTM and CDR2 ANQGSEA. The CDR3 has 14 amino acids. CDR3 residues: CSVEDGQGGNEQFF. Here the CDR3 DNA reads TGCAGCGTTGAAGACGGACAGGGGGGTAATGAGCAGTTCTTC.

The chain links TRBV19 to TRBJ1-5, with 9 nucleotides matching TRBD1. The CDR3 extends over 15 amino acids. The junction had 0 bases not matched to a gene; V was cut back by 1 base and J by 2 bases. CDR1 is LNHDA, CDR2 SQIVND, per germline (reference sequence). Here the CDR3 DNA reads TGTGCCAGTAGTATAGGGACAGGGGGCAATCAGCCCCAGCATTTT. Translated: CASSIGTGGNQPQHF.

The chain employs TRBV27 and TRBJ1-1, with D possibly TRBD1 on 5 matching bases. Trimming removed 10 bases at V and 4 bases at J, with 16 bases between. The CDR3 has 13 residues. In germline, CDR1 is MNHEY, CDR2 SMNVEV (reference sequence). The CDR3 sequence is CATTTARSTEAFF. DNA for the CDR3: TGTGCCACCACGACAGCGCGAAGCACTGAAGCTTTCTTT.

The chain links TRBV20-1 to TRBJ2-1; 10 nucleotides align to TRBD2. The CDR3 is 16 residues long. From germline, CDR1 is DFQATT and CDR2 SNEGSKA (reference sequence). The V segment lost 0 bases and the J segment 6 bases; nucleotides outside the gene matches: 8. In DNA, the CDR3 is TGCAGTGCTAGAGACCCGACTAGCGGGTTCTCCAATGAGCAGTTCTTC. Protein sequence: CSARDPTSGFSNEQFF.

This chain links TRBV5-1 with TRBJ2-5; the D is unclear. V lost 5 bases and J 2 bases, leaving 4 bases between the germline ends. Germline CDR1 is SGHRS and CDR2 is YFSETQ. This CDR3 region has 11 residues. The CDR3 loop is CASRVQETQYF. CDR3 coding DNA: TGCGCCAGCAGGGTGCAAGAGACCCAGTACTTC. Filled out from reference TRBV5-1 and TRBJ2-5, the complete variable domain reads KAGVTQTPRYLIKTRGQQVTLSCSPISGHRSVSWYQQTPGQGLQFLFEYFSETQRNKGNFPGRFSGRQFSNSRSEMNVSTLELGDSALYLCASRVQETQYFGPGTRLLVL.

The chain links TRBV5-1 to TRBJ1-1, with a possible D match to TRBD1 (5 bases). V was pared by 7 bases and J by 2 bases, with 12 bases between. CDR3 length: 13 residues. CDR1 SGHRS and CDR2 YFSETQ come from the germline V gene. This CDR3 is CASGRDLNTEAFF. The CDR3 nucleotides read TGCGCCAGCGGTCGGGACCTAAACACTGAAGCTTTCTTT.

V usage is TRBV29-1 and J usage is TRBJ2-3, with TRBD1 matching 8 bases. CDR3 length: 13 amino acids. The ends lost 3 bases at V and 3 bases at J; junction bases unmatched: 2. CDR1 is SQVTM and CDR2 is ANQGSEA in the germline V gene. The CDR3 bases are TGCAGCGTTGACAGGGGGCTGACAGATACGCAGTATTTT. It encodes CSVDRGLTDTQYF.

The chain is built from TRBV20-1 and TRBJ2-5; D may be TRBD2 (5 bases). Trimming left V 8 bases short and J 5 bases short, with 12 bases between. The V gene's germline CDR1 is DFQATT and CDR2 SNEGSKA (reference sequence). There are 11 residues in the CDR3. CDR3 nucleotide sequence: TGCAGTATCCTACGGGGTGAGACCCAGTACTTC. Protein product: CSILRGETQYF.

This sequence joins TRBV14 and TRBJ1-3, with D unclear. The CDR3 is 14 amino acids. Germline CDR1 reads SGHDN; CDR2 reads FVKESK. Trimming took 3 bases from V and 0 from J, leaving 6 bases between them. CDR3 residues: CASSQHLSGNTIYF. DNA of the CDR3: TGTGCCAGCAGCCAGCACCTCTCTGGAAACACCATATATTTT.

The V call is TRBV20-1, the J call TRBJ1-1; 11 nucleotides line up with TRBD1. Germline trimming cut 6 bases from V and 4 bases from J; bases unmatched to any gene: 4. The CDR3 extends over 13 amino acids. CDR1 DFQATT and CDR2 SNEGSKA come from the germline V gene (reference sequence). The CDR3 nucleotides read TGCAGTGCCGGACAGGGGGCGGTCACTGAAGCTTTCTTT. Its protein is CSAGQGAVTEAFF.